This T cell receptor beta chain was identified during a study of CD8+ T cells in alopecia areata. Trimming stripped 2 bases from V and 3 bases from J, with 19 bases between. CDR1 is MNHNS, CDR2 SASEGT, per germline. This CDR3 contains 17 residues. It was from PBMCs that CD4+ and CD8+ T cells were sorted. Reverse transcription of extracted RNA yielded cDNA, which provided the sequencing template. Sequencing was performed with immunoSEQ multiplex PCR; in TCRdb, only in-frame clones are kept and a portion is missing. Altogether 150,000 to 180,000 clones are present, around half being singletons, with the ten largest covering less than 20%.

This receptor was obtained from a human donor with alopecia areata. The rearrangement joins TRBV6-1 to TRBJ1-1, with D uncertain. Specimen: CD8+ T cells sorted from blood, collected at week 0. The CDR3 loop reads CASSEFDTRWADTEAFF. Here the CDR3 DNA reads TGTGCCAGCAGTGAATTCGACACAAGGTGGGCTGACACTGAAGCTTTCTTT.